Presented here are 12 T cell receptor beta chains from one specimen sequenced in a study of T cell responses to AZD1222 COVID-19 vaccine. The repertoire was sequenced with immunoSEQ multiplex PCR; TCRdb's copy has only in-frame clones and lacks some. The sample has around 120,000 clones; 80% to 90% are singletons. The sequences come from peripheral blood, collected on day 0 of MenACWY control vaccination. The receptors stem from an adult in good health.

This sequence joins TRBV23-1 and TRBJ1-2; TRBD1 matches at 9 bases. TRBV23-1 is placed among ORFs of uncertain function. Unmatched junction bases numbered 5, after V lost 2 bases and J lost 4 bases. The length of the CDR3 is 15 residues. CDR3 in amino acids: CASSQPGQGSYGYTF. The CDR3 DNA reads as TGCGCCAGCAGTCAACCAGGACAGGGGTCCTATGGCTACACCTTC.

The chain uses TRBV30 and TRBJ1-4; the D gene is possibly TRBD1 (5 bases). Germline V gene data show CDR1 as GTSNPN and CDR2 as SVGIG (reference sequence). This CDR3 has 14 amino acids. Trimming removed 7 bases from V and 5 bases from J, with 17 bases in between. The chain's CDR3 is CAYKPGRTNEKLFF. CDR3 bases: TGTGCCTACAAACCGGGACGGACGAATGAAAAACTGTTTTTT. The full variable domain, rest sourced from reference TRBV30 and TRBJ1-4, is SQTIHQWPATLVQPVGSPLSLECTVEGTSNPNLYWYRQAAGRGLQLLFYSVGIGQISSEVPQNLSASRPQDRQFILSSKKLLLSDSGFYLCAYKPGRTNEKLFFGSGTQLSVL.

The chain uses TRBV19 and TRBJ2-7, with D uncertain. Trimming cost V 7 bases and J 4 bases, with 11 bases left between them. Germline CDR1 LNHDA, CDR2 SQIVND (reference sequence). The length of the CDR3 is 12 residues. The DNA of the CDR3 is TGTGCCAGTACCGACCGCAGTTACGAGCAGTACTTC. Its translation is CASTDRSYEQYF.

V usage is TRBV18 and J usage is TRBJ2-5, with a possible D match to TRBD1 (5 bases). The CDR3 is 15 residues long. V was pared by 0 bases and J by 6 bases, with 14 bases between. The germline gives CDR1 KGHSH, CDR2 LQKENI. The CDR3: CASSPPGAHVKTQYF. For the CDR3, the DNA is TGTGCCAGCTCACCACCTGGGGCGCACGTAAAGACCCAGTACTTC.

This clone was recorded once. The chain is built from TRBV7-8 and TRBJ1-1; D uncertain. With 6 bases removed from V and 1 base from J, the gap between germline ends came to 9 bases. The germline gives CDR1 SGHVS, CDR2 FQNEAQ. The CDR3 extends over 13 amino acids. The CDR3 protein is CASRAFRNTEAFF. CDR3 in DNA: TGTGCCAGCAGGGCTTTCAGGAACACTGAAGCTTTCTTT.

The rearrangement uses TRBV6-5 and TRBJ2-6, with D unresolved. The CDR3 contains 14 residues. The germline V gene encodes CDR1 MNHEY and CDR2 SVGAGI. Trimming removed 6 bases at V and 0 bases at J, with 6 bases between. The CDR3 coding sequence is TGTGCCAGCAGCTTTGGCTCTGGGGCCAACGTCCTGACTTTC. Residues: CASSFGSGANVLTF.

The chain joins TRBV7-8 to TRBJ1-1, with TRBD1 matching over 10 bases. There are 15 residues in the CDR3. Germline CDR1 reads SGHVS; CDR2 reads FQNEAQ. V gave up 5 bases and J gave up 0 bases; unmatched junction bases: 3. CDR3 loop: CASSRDRGLNTEAFF. CDR3 coding DNA: TGTGCCAGCAGCCGGGACAGGGGATTGAACACTGAAGCTTTCTTT.

CDR3 residues: CASSEAPPLVTPSGEQYF. For the CDR3, the DNA is TGTGCCAGCAGTGAAGCACCCCCACTAGTTACCCCTTCTGGCGAGCAGTACTTC. This sequence joins TRBV6-1 and TRBJ2-7, with D maybe TRBD2 (5 bases). This CDR3 region has 18 residues. Germline loops: CDR1 MNHNS, CDR2 SASEGT. V was clipped by 0 bases and J by 6 bases, with 24 bases between them.

The sample holds a few counts of this clone. The J gene is TRBJ2-7, the V gene TRBV30, with a tentative D call TRBD2 (7 bases). The V end was cut by 2 bases, the J end by 6 bases, with 11 bases between. This CDR3 comprises 12 residues. CDR1 and CDR2 (germline): GTSNPN, SVGIG (reference sequence). CDR3 coding DNA: TGTGCCTGGAGTCCCGGGGGGCTCGAGCAGTACTTC. Translated, it gives CAWSPGGLEQYF.

On this clone: The junction departs from germline at one end; a sequencing error may be responsible. V is TRBV7-7 and J is TRBJ2-5, with D unclear. The CDR3 length is 14 residues. Germline-derived CDR1 and CDR2 are SSHAT and FNYEAQ (reference sequence). The CDR3 nucleotides are TGTGCTAGCAGCTTGGGTGATAACTGGGAGACCCAGTACTTC. Protein: CASSLGDNWETQYF.

The V and J genes are TRBV9 and TRBJ2-7, with D unclear. CDR1 SGDLS and CDR2 YYNGEE come from the germline V gene. The CDR3 consists of 15 residues. Trimming stripped 0 bases from V and 3 bases from J, with 13 bases between. DNA of the CDR3: TGTGCCAGCAGCGTAGACCGGGCGGCTCTCTACGAGCAGTACTTC. Its translation is CASSVDRAALYEQYF. Together with reference TRBV9 and TRBJ2-7, the CDR3 gives the full variable domain: DSGVTQTPKHLITATGQRVTLRCSPRSGDLSVYWYQQSLDQGLQFLIQYYNGEERAKGNILERFSAQQFPDLHSELNLSSLELGDSALYFCASSVDRAALYEQYFGPGTRLTVT.

The J gene is TRBJ1-1, the V gene TRBV18; a possible D gene is TRBD1 (5 bases). Trimming pared 4 bases from V and 4 bases from J, leaving 16 bases between. The germline V gene encodes CDR1 KGHSH and CDR2 LQKENI. CDR3 length equals 15 residues. CDR3: CASSHERGTITEAFF. The CDR3 DNA reads TGTGCCAGCTCACACGAGCGGGGGACGATCACTGAAGCTTTCTTT.